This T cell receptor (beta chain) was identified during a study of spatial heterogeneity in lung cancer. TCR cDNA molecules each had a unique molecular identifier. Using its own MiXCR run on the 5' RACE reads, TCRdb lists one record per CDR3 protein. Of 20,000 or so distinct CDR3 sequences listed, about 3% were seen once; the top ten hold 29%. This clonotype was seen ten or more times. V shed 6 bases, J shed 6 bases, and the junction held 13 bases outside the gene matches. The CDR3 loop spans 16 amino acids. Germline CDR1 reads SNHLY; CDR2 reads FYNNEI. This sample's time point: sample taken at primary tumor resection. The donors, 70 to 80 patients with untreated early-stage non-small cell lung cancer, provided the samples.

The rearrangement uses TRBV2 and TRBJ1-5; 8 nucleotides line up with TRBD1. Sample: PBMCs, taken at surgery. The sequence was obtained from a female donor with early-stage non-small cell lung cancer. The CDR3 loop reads CASRPHDRGRGQPQHF. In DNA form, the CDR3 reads TGTGCCAGCAGACCTCATGACAGGGGAAGGGGTCAGCCCCAGCATTTT.